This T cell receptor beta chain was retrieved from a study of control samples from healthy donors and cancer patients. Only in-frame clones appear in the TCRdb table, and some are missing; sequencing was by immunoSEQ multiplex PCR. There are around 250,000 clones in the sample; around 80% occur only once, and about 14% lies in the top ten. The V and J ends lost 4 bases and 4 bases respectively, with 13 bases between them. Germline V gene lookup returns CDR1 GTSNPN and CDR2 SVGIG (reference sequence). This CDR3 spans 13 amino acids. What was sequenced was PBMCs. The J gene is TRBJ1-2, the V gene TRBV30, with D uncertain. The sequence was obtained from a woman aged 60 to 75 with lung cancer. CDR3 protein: CAWNNGRLYGYTF. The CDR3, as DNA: TGTGCCTGGAACAACGGACGCCTCTATGGCTACACCTTC.